This T cell receptor beta chain emerged from a study of radiation and T cells in renal cell carcinoma. The data were produced by immunoSEQ multiplex PCR, yet TCRdb's version contains in-frame clones alone and is incomplete. The data contain 80,000 or so clones, 89% of them singletons. This CDR3 is 14 amino acids long. Trimming cost V 7 bases and J 4 bases, with 13 bases left between them. Germline CDR1 is LNHDA and CDR2 is SQIVND (reference sequence). Time point in this sample: blood 4 weeks post-SBRT, at nephrectomy. Documented treatment: 15 Gy SBRT to primary tumor, nephrectomy 4 weeks later. This rearrangement joins TRBV19 to TRBJ2-2; D is possibly TRBD2 (5 bases). This TCR came from a woman between 65 and 79 years old with renal cell carcinoma. The source was blood, collected from a patient whose treatment included radiotherapy and nephrectomy. The CDR3 DNA reads as TGTGCCAGTAAGGCATCCGCGGGCACCGGGGAGCTGTTTTTT. Its protein product is CASKASAGTGELFF.